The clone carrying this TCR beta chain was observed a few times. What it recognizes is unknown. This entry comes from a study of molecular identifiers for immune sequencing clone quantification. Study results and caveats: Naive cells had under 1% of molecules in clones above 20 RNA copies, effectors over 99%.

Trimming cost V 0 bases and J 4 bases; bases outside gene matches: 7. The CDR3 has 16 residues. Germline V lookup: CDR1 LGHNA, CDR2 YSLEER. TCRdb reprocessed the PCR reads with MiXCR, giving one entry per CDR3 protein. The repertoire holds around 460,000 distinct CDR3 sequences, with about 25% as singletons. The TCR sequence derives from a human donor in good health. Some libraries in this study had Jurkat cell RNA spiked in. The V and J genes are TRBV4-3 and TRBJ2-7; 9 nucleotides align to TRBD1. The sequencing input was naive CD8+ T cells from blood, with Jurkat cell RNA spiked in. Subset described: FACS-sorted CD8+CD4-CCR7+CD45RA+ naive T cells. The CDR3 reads CASSQDYRQGGYEQYF. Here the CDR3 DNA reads TGCGCCAGCAGCCAAGATTACCGACAGGGGGGGTACGAGCAGTACTTC.